What follows are 3 T cell receptor beta chains derived from one specimen sequenced in a study of T cell repertoires in cytomegalovirus infection. TCRdb analysed the reads with MiXCR anew, one entry per CDR3 protein. This sample has over 200,000 distinct CDR3 sequences; roughly 15% occur once, and the top ten carry around 8.7%. The source material was PBMCs. These receptors all come from a human donor in good health (CMV status not recorded). Some clones in this sample may be carry-over from other donors' samples.

In its sample, this clonotype was seen many times. The rearrangement joins TRBV7-2 to TRBJ1-2; D is possibly TRBD1 (5 bases). Germline assignment: CDR1 SGHTA and CDR2 FQGNSA. CDR3 length: 13 residues. Trimming cost V 5 bases and J 4 bases, with 11 bases left between them. CDR3 in amino acids: CASSQDSGYGYTF. The CDR3 DNA follows: TGTGCCAGCAGCCAAGACAGTGGCTATGGCTACACCTTC.

This rearrangement joins TRBV29-1 to TRBJ2-2, with D tentatively TRBD1 (6 bases). Per germline, CDR1 SQVTM and CDR2 ANQGSEA. Deletions cut 6 bases from V and 0 bases from J, with 14 bases between. CDR3 length equals 15 residues. CDR3 in DNA: TGCAGCGTGGGGGCTAGCAGATCGAACACCGGGGAGCTGTTTTTT. This codes for CSVGASRSNTGELFF.

The rearrangement links TRBV20-1 to TRBJ2-2, with TRBD1 as a possible D gene (6 bases). From germline, CDR1 is DFQATT and CDR2 SNEGSKA (reference sequence). The CDR3 length is 13 residues. The ends were cut back, 0 bases at V and 7 bases at J, with 9 bases in the middle. CDR3 protein: CSAREGAIGELFF. CDR3 bases: TGCAGTGCTAGAGAGGGGGCGATCGGGGAGCTGTTTTTT.